This T cell receptor (beta chain) was obtained from a study of blood T cell repertoires in COVID-19. The overall study: The study drew acute and convalescent COVID-19 samples from the United States, Italy and Spain. T cells, B-cell-depleted T cells, or PBMCs provided the cDNA or gDNA that served as material.

Original handling: Reference gene primer amplification in the assay estimated nucleated cell counts. Only in-frame clones appear in the TCRdb table, and some are missing; sequencing was by immunoSEQ multiplex PCR. The V and J calls and clone size are taken from that table; D and trimming were inferred from the DNA. The sample holds approximately 260,000 clones, 65% to 80% seen once. V lost 2 bases to trimming and J lost 3 bases, with 8 bases between them. The CDR3 is 13 residues long. Per germline, CDR1 MDHEN and CDR2 SYDVKM. Sequenced input: peripheral blood. The TCR was taken from a woman in her thirties or forties with active or convalescent COVID-19. This rearrangement joins TRBV28 to TRBJ2-7; weak D call: TRBD2 (6 bases). The CDR3: CASSLRDFYEQYF. DNA for the CDR3: TGTGCCAGCAGTTTAAGGGACTTCTACGAGCAGTACTTC.